This T cell receptor (beta chain) is drawn from a study of Ad26.COV2.S vaccination and SARS-CoV-2 variants. Study observations and caveats: The placebo group had lower spike-specific TCR breadth than the vaccine recipients did. Similar non-spike TCR breadth was observed in recipients of vaccine and of placebo. The authors reported substantial breadth in spike-specific CD8+ and CD4+ T cell responses after vaccination. Responses of T cells in total may have been underestimated by the TCR breadth and depth analyses.

About this clone itself: The antigen remains unidentified.

The CDR3 spans 14 residues. J gave up 5 bases and V 5 bases, and 8 bases lay outside the gene matches. Germline loops: CDR1 MNHEY, CDR2 SMNVEV (reference sequence). Generated by immunoSEQ multiplex PCR, the TCRdb table keeps only in-frame clones and is missing some. This sample has over 90,000 clones, with roughly 80% found just once. The TCR sequence derives from a human donor who had recovered from COVID-19. The chain carries TRBV27 and TRBJ1-2, with 7 bases aligning to TRBD1. Sequenced material: peripheral blood, taken after recovery from COVID-19. Written as DNA, the CDR3 is TGTGCCAGCAGTCGGACAGGCTCGTTGTATGGCTACACCTTC. Translated, it gives CASSRTGSLYGYTF.